Listed below are T cell receptor beta chains from one sample, sequenced in a study of shared clonotypes between healthy human individuals. Repertoires were generated with immunoSEQ multiplex PCR, while TCRdb's copy carries only in-frame clones and drops some. The sample consists of about 710,000 clones, around 73% of them appearing once. The sample taken for sequencing was memory CD4+ T cells sorted from blood. The receptor set was obtained from a woman aged 25 to 39 in good health. Each CDR3 is given without its conserved first and last residue. The order of the fields is V gene, J gene, clone size, CDR3 protein. Clone size is stated in some rows and not others, as once, few, many or a class when expanded.

V gene: TRBV7-7
J gene: TRBJ2-7
clone size: NA
CDR3 protein: ASSWGVGTKAYEQY

V gene: TRBV10-3
J gene: TRBJ2-1
clone size: NA
CDR3 protein: AISKKGLENSDEQF

V gene: TRBV4-1
J gene: TRBJ2-1
clone size: NA
CDR3 protein: ASSQEISPGLTLYNEQF

V gene: TRBV6-1
J gene: TRBJ1-1
clone size: NA
CDR3 protein: ASSVDRRNTEAF

V gene: TRBV19
J gene: TRBJ2-1
clone size: many
CDR3 protein: ASSMADEQF

V gene: TRBV5-1
J gene: TRBJ2-1
clone size: many
CDR3 protein: ASSLFTGGEQF

V gene: TRBV27
J gene: TRBJ2-3
clone size: NA
CDR3 protein: ASRRAGLNTDTQY

V gene: TRBV19
J gene: TRBJ1-5
clone size: few
CDR3 protein: ASNAQGGKGNQPQH

V gene: TRBV5-5
J gene: TRBJ2-7
clone size: once
CDR3 protein: ASSGTTGGVYEQY

V gene: TRBV11-1
J gene: TRBJ2-7
clone size: once
CDR3 protein: ASSSARGGNEQY

V gene: TRBV18
J gene: TRBJ1-4
clone size: NA
CDR3 protein: ASSPGEKLF

V gene: TRBV4-1
J gene: TRBJ2-7
clone size: NA
CDR3 protein: ASSHLQGVGYEQY

V gene: TRBV7-3
J gene: TRBJ1-1
clone size: NA
CDR3 protein: ASSSRAGGTEAF

V gene: TRBV29-1
J gene: TRBJ1-3
clone size: NA
CDR3 protein: SVTPGGGNTIY

V gene: TRBV28
J gene: TRBJ2-7
clone size: NA
CDR3 protein: ASSLAAGTSTYEQY

V gene: TRBV5-6
J gene: TRBJ2-5
clone size: NA
CDR3 protein: ASSAITRDRGVETQY

V gene: TRBV6-1
J gene: TRBJ1-1
clone size: NA
CDR3 protein: ASSESRSAF

V gene: TRBV5-1
J gene: TRBJ2-5
clone size: NA
CDR3 protein: ASSLQGTSGRETQY

V gene: TRBV10-1
J gene: TRBJ1-1
clone size: NA
CDR3 protein: ASSEQLNTEAF

V gene: TRBV6-5
J gene: TRBJ1-1
clone size: NA
CDR3 protein: ASSRNRGLTEAF

V gene: TRBV15
J gene: TRBJ2-7
clone size: once
CDR3 protein: ATSRLAGTQVGHYEQY

V gene: TRBV5-4
J gene: TRBJ2-1
clone size: NA
CDR3 protein: ASSLGLGSHNEQF

V gene: TRBV10-3
J gene: TRBJ2-2
clone size: NA
CDR3 protein: AISERRESSGELF

V gene: TRBV6-5
J gene: TRBJ2-5
clone size: NA
CDR3 protein: ASSYHVAGTWETQY